Below, 19 T cell receptor beta chains from the same sample are listed, as sequenced in a study of a mutant IDH1 vaccine in newly diagnosed glioma. The repertoire was sequenced with immunoSEQ multiplex PCR; TCRdb's copy has only in-frame clones and lacks some. The table lists about 59,000 clones, 75% to 90% of them singletons, with approximately 4.2% in the top ten. The sample's time point: week 5, during vaccination. Mutant IDH1 20-mer peptide, at 300 ug, made up each vaccine dose, with topical imiquimod. Their antigens remain unidentified. Specimen: PBMCs, collected from a glioma patient whose treatment included an IDH1 peptide vaccine. The receptors were gathered from a woman aged 40 to 50 with glioma.

The chain joins TRBV28 to TRBJ2-7, with D unclear. The CDR3 loop spans 14 amino acids. Germline-derived CDR1 and CDR2 are MDHEN and SYDVKM. V lost 4 bases, J lost 0 bases, and 10 bases lay in between. This CDR3 is CASSSPTDSYEQYF. CDR3 DNA sequence: TGTGCCAGCAGTTCCCCGACGGACTCCTACGAGCAGTACTTC.

The rearrangement joins TRBV7-9 to TRBJ1-5; D gene uncertain. This CDR3 contains 12 residues. From germline, CDR1 is SEHNR and CDR2 FQNEAQ (reference sequence). The germline V and J ends were trimmed by 5 bases and 4 bases, with 6 bases remaining between them. The CDR3 spells CASSPANQPQHF. The CDR3 DNA follows: TGTGCCAGCAGCCCCGCTAATCAGCCCCAGCATTTT.

The chain couples TRBV7-8 to TRBJ1-1; D ambiguous. With 3 bases removed from V and 2 bases from J, the gap between germline ends came to 7 bases. CDR1 is SGHVS, CDR2 FQNEAQ, per germline. The CDR3 sequence is 13 residues long. The CDR3 reads CASSFGKNTEAFF. The CDR3 nucleotides are TGTGCCAGCAGCTTTGGTAAAAACACTGAAGCTTTCTTT.

In this sample, this clone turned up a few times. The chain joins TRBV10-1 to TRBJ1-1, with a possible D match to TRBD1 (5 bases). CDR1 is WNHNN, CDR2 SYGVQD, per germline (reference sequence). The CDR3 is made up of 15 amino acids. Trimming took 2 bases from V and 1 from J, leaving 11 bases between them. The DNA of the CDR3 is TGCGCCAGCAGTGAGGGGGGTTTGGGGAACACTGAAGCTTTCTTT. Its protein product is CASSEGGLGNTEAFF.

This clone was detected only once. The V call is TRBV4-2, the J call TRBJ1-3, with a possible D match to TRBD1 (6 bases). Trimming took 1 base from V and 2 from J, leaving 9 bases between them. Germline V gives CDR1 LGHNA, CDR2 YNFKEQ. This CDR3 is built from 15 residues. Here the CDR3 reads CASSQADRTGNTIYF. CDR3 DNA sequence: TGTGCCAGCAGCCAAGCGGACAGAACTGGAAACACCATATATTTT.

CDR3 loop: CAISSGEMIADTQYF. In DNA form, the CDR3 reads TGTGCCATCAGTAGCGGGGAGATGATAGCGGATACGCAGTATTTT. The V and J genes are TRBV10-3 and TRBJ2-3; TRBD2 aligns across 7 bases. The length of the CDR3 is 15 residues. J gave up 6 bases and V 5 bases, and 11 bases lay outside the gene matches. Per the germline V gene, CDR1 is ENHRY and CDR2 is SYGVKD.

This CDR3 reads CASSIEVGGDGYTF. In nucleotides, the CDR3 is TGTGCCAGCAGTATCGAGGTTGGTGGGGATGGCTACACCTTC. The chain employs TRBV28 and TRBJ1-2; no reliable D call. Germline CDR1 reads MDHEN; CDR2 reads SYDVKM. V was pared by 5 bases and J by 6 bases, with 16 bases between. This CDR3 has 14 residues.

This chain joins TRBV6-5 and TRBJ2-5, with a possible D match to TRBD1 (6 bases). Trimming removed 6 bases at V and 2 bases at J, with 13 bases between. This CDR3 comprises 14 residues. Germline CDR1 reads MNHEY; CDR2 reads SVGAGI. Here the CDR3 reads CASSRTVLQETQYF. The CDR3 DNA reads as TGTGCCAGCAGCCGGACAGTCCTACAAGAGACCCAGTACTTC.

The chain recombines TRBV28 with TRBJ2-7; tentative D call: TRBD2 (6 bases). V lost 9 bases and J 2 bases, leaving 11 bases between the germline ends. Germline CDR1 and CDR2: MDHEN and SYDVKM. This CDR3 has 12 residues. The CDR3 reads CASFSGTYEQYF. CDR3 sequence (DNA): TGTGCCAGTTTTAGCGGAACCTACGAGCAGTACTTC.

This clone occurred once. The chain recombines TRBV19 with TRBJ2-2, with 10 bases fitting TRBD1. V lost 5 bases, J lost 4 bases, and 7 bases stayed unmatched. Per the germline V gene, CDR1 is LNHDA and CDR2 is SQIVND (reference sequence). The CDR3 is 16 amino acids. The CDR3 sequence is CASSLKWTGGTGELFF. The CDR3 nucleotides are TGTGCCAGTAGTCTTAAATGGACAGGGGGCACCGGGGAGCTGTTTTTT. The entire variable domain, with the rest obtained from reference TRBV19 and TRBJ2-2, is as follows: DGGITQSPKYLFRKEGQNVTLSCEQNLNHDAMYWYRQDPGQGLRLIYYSQIVNDFQKGDIAEGYSVSREKKESFPLTVTSAQKNPTAFYLCASSLKWTGGTGELFFGEGSRLTVL.

V is TRBV18 and J is TRBJ2-7, with 9 bases lining up with TRBD2. The CDR3 is 15 amino acids. Germline-derived CDR1 and CDR2 are KGHSH and LQKENI. Trimming cost V 3 bases and J 7 bases; bases outside gene matches: 10. The CDR3: CASSPPGTSYAEQYF. CDR3 DNA sequence: TGTGCCAGCTCACCGCCCGGGACTAGCTATGCGGAGCAGTACTTC.

The V and J genes are TRBV7-2 and TRBJ2-5; no reliable D call. Trimming shortened V by 0 bases and J by 10 bases, and 12 bases separated the two germline ends. The germline CDR1 and CDR2 sequences are SGHTA and FQGNSA. The CDR3 has 13 residues. CDR3 in amino acids: CASSLAGSSNQYF. Here the CDR3 DNA reads TGTGCCAGCAGCTTAGCGGGCAGCTCCAACCAGTACTTC.

The chain has TRBV4-1 and TRBJ1-5; no reliable D call. V lost 1 base and J lost 0, with 13 bases in between. The germline V gene encodes CDR1 MGHRA and CDR2 YSYEKL. The CDR3 totals 17 residues. The CDR3: CASSQGHGPYSNQPQHF. The CDR3 DNA is TGCGCCAGCAGCCAAGGTCATGGGCCGTATAGCAATCAGCCCCAGCATTTT.

The chain uses TRBV5-1 and TRBJ2-1; 12 nucleotides align to TRBD2. The junction had 9 bases not matched to a gene; V was cut back by 1 base and J by 1 base. The CDR3 is 19 amino acids. Germline V gives CDR1 SGHRS, CDR2 YFSETQ. CDR3 bases: TGCGCCAGCAGCTTGCAGACTAGGACTAGCGGGATGTCCTACAATGAGCAGTTCTTC. Amino acids: CASSLQTRTSGMSYNEQFF.

The chain uses TRBV6-6 and TRBJ2-2; 14 bases map to TRBD2. The J segment lost 8 bases and the V segment lost 2 bases, leaving 4 bases of the junction unmatched. The CDR3 spans 16 residues. Germline loops: CDR1 MNHNY, CDR2 SVGAGI (reference sequence). CDR3 DNA sequence: TGTGCCAGCAGTTACGGACTAGCGGGAGGCGGAGGGGAGCTGTTTTTT. Amino acid sequence: CASSYGLAGGGGELFF.

V is TRBV27 and J is TRBJ1-2; no definite D call. This CDR3 contains 15 residues. V lost 6 bases and J lost 4, with 18 bases in between. Germline V gene sequence: CDR1 MNHEY, CDR2 SMNVEV (reference sequence). The CDR3 coding sequence is TGTGCCAGCAGCCTTGGGCCCGGGCCGTTCTATGGCTACACCTTC. Encoded protein: CASSLGPGPFYGYTF.

In regard to this clone: Germline and junction disagree at one end, which may indicate a read error. The chain combines TRBV13 with TRBJ1-6, with 9 positions matching TRBD1. Germline values: CDR1 PRHDT, CDR2 FYEKMQ (reference sequence). This CDR3 is built from 19 residues. CDR3 region: CASSLGSGQGFSYNSPLHF. CDR3 DNA sequence: TGTGCCAGCAGCCTAGGGTCGGGACAGGGCTTCTCCTATAATTCACCCCTCCACTTT.

The chain is built from TRBV29-1 and TRBJ1-2, with D perhaps TRBD1 (6 bases). V was pared by 1 base and J by 7 bases, with 16 bases between. The germline V gene encodes CDR1 SQVTM and CDR2 ANQGSEA. The CDR3 sequence is 14 residues long. The DNA for the CDR3 is TGCAGCGTTGAAGTTCCAGGGGTGTTTGGTGGCTACACCTTC. Translating gives CSVEVPGVFGGYTF. The whole variable domain, remainder taken from reference TRBV29-1 and TRBJ1-2, is SAVISQKPSRDICQRGTSLTIQCQVDSQVTMMFWYRQQPGQSLTLIATANQGSEATYESGFVIDKFPISRPNLTFSTLTVSNMSPEDSSIYLCSVEVPGVFGGYTFGSGTRLTVV.

This clone was seen a single time. This chain joins TRBV5-6 and TRBJ1-1; D not certain. V was cut by 0 bases and J by 8 bases, with 8 bases left in between. Germline CDR1 reads SGHDT; CDR2 reads YYEEEE. The CDR3 spans 12 residues. The CDR3 DNA is TGTGCCAGCAGCTTGGTTTCCGGCGAAGCTTTCTTT. Protein: CASSLVSGEAFF.